The 31 T cell receptor beta chains reported below all come from one sample, sequenced in a study of response to subunit inactivated influenza vaccine (dated by TCRdb to 2017 to 2018). The receptor library was made with RT-PCR. The data were produced on an Illumina HiSeq 2500. The public reads were reanalyzed by TCRdb: fastp trimming at Q25, MiXCR alignment, in-frame beta chains only. Records with the same CDR3 protein are collapsed into one entry carrying the most frequent genes and DNA. The sample records over 750,000 distinct CDR3 sequences, 21% of which are singletons. In total, the top ten clones hold roughly 10% of the sample. The sample here was PBMCs from blood, taken 5 days after vaccination. The receptors were gathered from a man between 45 and 60 years old who received an inactivated influenza vaccine. Donor details come from another sample of the same person, matched by shared clones.

Written as DNA, the CDR3 is TGCAGCGTTGTGGTAGTCGGAACGAAAGAGACCCAGTACTTC. Residues: CSVVVVGTKETQYF. The J gene is TRBJ2-5, the V gene TRBV29-1; D call uncertain. In germline, CDR1 is SQVTM, CDR2 ANQGSEA. V lost 4 bases and J lost 3, with 15 bases in between. The CDR3 is 14 residues long.

The gene calls are TRBV5-6 and TRBJ1-2; no definite D call. The CDR3 totals 14 residues. Trimming shortened V by 0 bases and J by 4 bases, and 10 bases separated the two germline ends. Germline lookup yields CDR1 SGHDT and CDR2 YYEEEE. CDR3 nucleotide sequence: TGTGCCAGCAGCTTGGATACCCATATCTATGGCTACACCTTC. It yields the protein CASSLDTHIYGYTF.

This clonotype was seen many times. The chain couples TRBV7-2 to TRBJ2-5; TRBD2 matches at 13 bases. The CDR3 sequence is 14 residues long. CDR1 and CDR2 from the germline V gene are SGHTA and FQGNSA. V dropped 5 bases and J dropped 11; count of bases not matched to a gene: 8. The CDR3 loop reads CASSKGTSGIHQYF. The DNA for the CDR3 is TGTGCCAGCAGCAAAGGGACTAGCGGGATTCATCAGTACTTC.

This clonotype was counted a few times. V is TRBV10-3 and J is TRBJ2-7, with 13 positions matching TRBD2. This CDR3 spans 15 amino acids. With 6 bases clipped from V and 7 bases from J, the junction kept 9 bases outside the gene matches. CDR1 is ENHRY and CDR2 is SYGVKD in the germline V gene. This CDR3 reads CAIRTGTSGIGEQYF. The CDR3 DNA reads TGTGCCATCAGGACCGGGACTAGCGGGATCGGAGAGCAGTACTTC.

This CDR3 is CASSQDRGVFSYEQYF. DNA of the CDR3: TGTGCCAGCAGCCAAGATCGCGGGGTCTTCTCCTACGAGCAGTACTTC. The chain employs TRBV3-1 and TRBJ2-7, with D maybe TRBD2 (6 bases). The V gene lost 0 bases and the J gene lost 0 bases, with 12 bases spanning the gap. Per the germline V gene, CDR1 is LGHDT and CDR2 is YNNKEL (reference sequence). This CDR3 comprises 16 residues.

The DNA for the CDR3 is TGCAGTGCTAAACGTGGGGATTCACCCCTCCACTTT. Translating gives CSAKRGDSPLHF. The chain carries TRBV20-1 and TRBJ1-6; D unclear. Looked up from germline, CDR1 is DFQATT and CDR2 is SNEGSKA (reference sequence). The CDR3 is 12 amino acids. Trimming removed 4 bases from V and 8 bases from J, with 9 bases in between.

The chain joins TRBV7-9 to TRBJ2-7; D is possibly TRBD1 or TRBD2 (5 bases each). The CDR3 covers 15 residues. Germline lookup yields CDR1 SEHNR and CDR2 FQNEAQ (reference sequence). Trimming took 5 bases from V and 5 from J, leaving 19 bases between them. CDR3 residues: CASSPGTKLVDEQYF. The CDR3 DNA reads TGTGCCAGCAGCCCCGGGACGAAGCTTGTCGACGAGCAGTACTTC.

This sequence joins TRBV4-3 and TRBJ2-2; D tentatively reads TRBD1 or TRBD2 (5 bases each). Germline CDR1 is LGHNA and CDR2 is YSLEER. This CDR3 contains 14 residues. Trimming pared 5 bases from V and 2 bases from J, leaving 9 bases between. Written as DNA, the CDR3 is TGCGCCAGCAGCTGGGACGACAACACCGGGGAGCTGTTTTTT. Amino acids: CASSWDDNTGELFF.

The chain is built from TRBV29-1 and TRBJ2-3; D unclear. The CDR3 spans 15 residues. Germline loops: CDR1 SQVTM, CDR2 ANQGSEA. The V end was cut by 2 bases, the J end by 2 bases, with 14 bases between. CDR3 nucleotide sequence: TGCAGCGTTGAACTCCTAGGTGGGATCACAGATACGCAGTATTTT. Its protein product is CSVELLGGITDTQYF.

V gene TRBV20-1 combines with J gene TRBJ2-2; maybe TRBD1 (5 bases). The V and J ends lost 3 bases and 9 bases respectively, with 14 bases between them. Germline loops: CDR1 DFQATT, CDR2 SNEGSKA (reference sequence). This CDR3 comprises 13 residues. The CDR3 DNA is TGCAGTGCTAGGGGTCCTGGGGCCCGGGAGCTGTTTTTT. Its translation: CSARGPGARELFF.

This clonotype appeared a few times. The chain recombines TRBV7-2 with TRBJ2-7, with 9 bases matching TRBD1. The CDR3 is made up of 19 amino acids. V shed 2 bases, J shed 1 base, and the junction held 15 bases outside the gene matches. CDR1 is SGHTA, CDR2 FQGNSA, per germline. The CDR3 loop reads CASSLLYQGGQGISYEQYF. The CDR3 coding sequence is TGTGCCAGCAGCTTATTGTACCAAGGCGGACAGGGGATTTCCTACGAGCAGTACTTC. The full variable domain, with the rest looked up from reference TRBV7-2 and TRBJ2-7, is GAGVSQSPSNKVTEKGKDVELRCDPISGHTALYWYRQSLGQGLEFLIYFQGNSAPDKSGLPSDRFSAERTGGSVSTLTIQRTQQEDSAVYLCASSLLYQGGQGISYEQYFGPGTRLTVT.

The rearrangement joins TRBV10-3 to TRBJ2-3; D may be TRBD1 or TRBD2 (5 bases each). The CDR3 is made up of 12 amino acids. Trimming took off 5 bases at V and 8 bases at J, with 11 bases between the two ends. Germline V gene sequence: CDR1 ENHRY, CDR2 SYGVKD. CDR3 in amino acids: CAISKTGGTQYF. The CDR3 nucleotides are TGTGCCATCAGTAAAACAGGAGGTACGCAGTATTTT.

The chain is built from TRBV10-3 and TRBJ2-5; TRBD1 agrees at 7 bases. This CDR3 contains 12 residues. With 11 bases clipped from V and 5 bases from J, the junction kept 8 bases outside the gene matches. CDR1 and CDR2 from the germline V gene are ENHRY and SYGVKD. The CDR3 bases are TGTGCCTCCAGGGGGTCGGGGGAGACCCAGTACTTC. Its translation: CASRGSGETQYF.

This clonotype was detected a few times. The chain combines TRBV7-9 with TRBJ2-2; D remains unclear. Germline loops: CDR1 SEHNR, CDR2 FQNEAQ (reference sequence). CDR3 size: 10 residues. Deletions cut 10 bases from V and 5 bases from J, with 5 bases between. The CDR3 DNA reads TGTGCCACCCAGACCGGGGAGCTGTTTTTT. Its translation: CATQTGELFF.

The chain recombines TRBV28 with TRBJ1-5, with 8 bases matching TRBD1. Germline V CDR1 and CDR2: MDHEN, SYDVKM. The CDR3 loop spans 16 amino acids. Unmatched junction bases numbered 10, after V lost 3 bases and J lost 6 bases. This CDR3 is CASSFSSGGNFQPQHF. In DNA form, the CDR3 reads TGTGCCAGCAGTTTCTCTTCAGGGGGCAACTTTCAGCCCCAGCATTTT.

The V gene is TRBV11-1, the J gene TRBJ2-1, with 11 positions matching TRBD2. Germline lookup yields CDR1 SGHAT and CDR2 FQDESV (reference sequence). With V trimmed by 5 bases and J by 5 bases, 8 bases remained unmatched. The CDR3 spans 16 residues. The CDR3 nucleotides read TGTGCCAGCAGCATCCTAACTAGCGGGGGAAACAATGAGCAGTTCTTC. Protein: CASSILTSGGNNEQFF. Based on the CDR3 plus reference TRBV11-1 and TRBJ2-1, the full variable domain is EAEVAQSPRYKITEKSQAVAFWCDPISGHATLYWYRQILGQGPELLVQFQDESVVDDSQLPKDRFSAERLKGVDSTLKIQPAELGDSAMYLCASSILTSGGNNEQFFGPGTRLTVL.

The chain employs TRBV11-1 and TRBJ2-7; unclear D gene. CDR1 is SGHAT, CDR2 FQDESV, per germline (reference sequence). With 5 bases removed from V and 7 bases from J, the gap between germline ends came to 9 bases. The CDR3 sequence is 11 residues long. CDR3 DNA sequence: TGTGCCAGCAGCCAGTCGTGGGAGCAGTACTTC. Amino acids: CASSQSWEQYF.

This clonotype turned up a few times. The rearrangement joins TRBV3-1 to TRBJ2-7, with unresolved D. The CDR3 length is 14 residues. Germline V gives CDR1 LGHDT, CDR2 YNNKEL (reference sequence). Trimming shortened V by 4 bases and J by 3 bases, and 13 bases separated the two germline ends. CDR3: CASSPGGPSYEQYF. In DNA form, the CDR3 reads TGTGCCAGCAGCCCGGGTGGCCCAAGCTACGAGCAGTACTTC.

J is TRBJ2-1 and V is TRBV4-2, with 9 bases aligning to TRBD2. The germline gives CDR1 LGHNA, CDR2 YNFKEQ. There are 18 residues in the CDR3. The ends lost 4 bases at V and 8 bases at J; junction bases unmatched: 18. The CDR3 reads CASSPHTKTSGSWDEQFF. The CDR3, as DNA: TGTGCCAGCAGCCCACACACCAAGACTAGCGGAAGCTGGGATGAGCAGTTCTTC.

The V call is TRBV6-2 or TRBV6-3, the J call TRBJ2-4; D is ambiguous. This CDR3 has 16 amino acids. Looked up from germline, CDR1 is MNHEY and CDR2 is SVGEGT. Deletions cut 0 bases from V and 0 bases from J, with 9 bases between. The CDR3 here is CASSYSGQLAKNIQYF. Written as DNA, the CDR3 is TGTGCCAGCAGTTACTCAGGTCAACTAGCCAAAAACATTCAGTACTTC.

Many counts were recorded for this clonotype. This chain uses TRBV10-3 with TRBJ1-5; weak D call: TRBD1 (6 bases). The CDR3 runs 16 residues. Trimming pared 6 bases from V and 2 bases from J, leaving 17 bases between. Germline V gene data show CDR1 as ENHRY and CDR2 as SYGVKD. The CDR3 loop reads CAISNRDAGGNQPQHF. CDR3 in DNA: TGTGCCATCAGCAACAGGGACGCTGGGGGCAATCAGCCCCAGCATTTT.

A few counts support this clonotype. The rearrangement joins TRBV7-9 to TRBJ2-5, with 8 nucleotides matching TRBD2. In germline, CDR1 is SEHNR, CDR2 FQNEAQ (reference sequence). CDR3 length equals 16 residues. V was pared by 2 bases and J by 1 base, with 6 bases of the junction left unmatched. The CDR3 reads CASSLNGGGIQETQYF. CDR3 sequence (DNA): TGTGCCAGCAGCTTAAACGGCGGGGGGATCCAAGAGACCCAGTACTTC.

The V gene is TRBV5-1, the J gene TRBJ2-7; D uncertain. The length of the CDR3 is 14 residues. Germline CDR1 and CDR2: SGHRS and YFSETQ. The V gene lost 4 bases and the J gene lost 0 bases, with 11 bases spanning the gap. CDR3 DNA sequence: TGCGCCAGCAGCCCGGAACCCAACTCCTACGAGCAGTACTTC. It translates to CASSPEPNSYEQYF.

This clonotype was recorded a few times. The J gene is TRBJ2-2, the V gene TRBV28, with 9 nucleotides matching TRBD2. Germline CDR1 and CDR2: MDHEN and SYDVKM. After removal of 6 bases from V and 4 bases from J, the junction contained 6 bases not matched to a gene. The CDR3 consists of 15 residues. The CDR3 reads CASSTGTSITGELFF. Written as DNA, the CDR3 is TGTGCCAGCAGCACCGGGACTAGCATCACCGGGGAGCTGTTTTTT.

This chain links TRBV5-1 with TRBJ2-1; TRBD2 aligns across 14 bases. Germline-derived CDR1 and CDR2 are SGHRS and YFSETQ. The V gene end was trimmed by 4 bases and the J gene end by 0 bases; junction bases not matched to a gene: 3. The length of the CDR3 is 17 residues. Here the CDR3 reads CASSTGTSGSSYNEQFF. In nucleotides, the CDR3 is TGCGCCAGCAGCACCGGGACTAGCGGGAGCTCCTACAATGAGCAGTTCTTC.

The chain combines TRBV12-3 or TRBV12-4 with TRBJ2-2; D may be TRBD2 (6 bases). The CDR3 spans 13 residues. The germline V and J ends were trimmed by 2 bases and 7 bases, with 8 bases remaining between them. The CDR3 spells CASSLWEDGELFF. The CDR3 DNA reads as TGTGCCAGCAGTTTATGGGAGGACGGGGAGCTGTTTTTT.

This clonotype was seen only a few times. The rearrangement links TRBV5-1 to TRBJ2-7, with TRBD1 matching over 10 bases. The germline CDR1 and CDR2 sequences are SGHRS and YFSETQ. J gave up 3 bases and V 0 bases, and 3 bases lay outside the gene matches. There are 15 residues in the CDR3. The CDR3 DNA is TGCGCCAGCAGCTTGGTTCGGACAGGGGGCTACGAGCAGTACTTC. Amino acids: CASSLVRTGGYEQYF. Combining the CDR3 with reference TRBV5-1 and TRBJ2-7 gives the whole variable domain KAGVTQTPRYLIKTRGQQVTLSCSPISGHRSVSWYQQTPGQGLQFLFEYFSETQRNKGNFPGRFSGRQFSNSRSEMNVSTLELGDSALYLCASSLVRTGGYEQYFGPGTRLTVT.

There are a few counts of this clonotype. V usage is TRBV2 and J usage is TRBJ2-1, with D unclear. The germline V and J ends were trimmed by 5 bases and 6 bases, with 11 bases remaining between them. The germline V gene has CDR1 SNHLY and CDR2 FYNNEI. The CDR3 spans 13 residues. Here the CDR3 DNA reads TGTGCCAGCAGTTGGTACAGTCTCAATGAGCAGTTCTTC. This translates into CASSWYSLNEQFF.

The CDR3: CASSLRWTRNTDTQYF. CDR3 DNA sequence: TGTGCCAGCAGTTTACGGTGGACTAGGAACACAGATACGCAGTATTTT. The chain joins TRBV12-3 or TRBV12-4 to TRBJ2-3; 7 nucleotides match TRBD2. The CDR3 runs to 16 residues. V was clipped by 2 bases and J by 2 bases; unmatched bases: 7.

The chain couples TRBV20-1 to TRBJ2-5; 8 nucleotides line up with TRBD2. Germline V CDR1 and CDR2: DFQATT, SNEGSKA (reference sequence). The CDR3 loop spans 17 amino acids. Trimming removed 0 bases from V and 5 bases from J; junction bases left unmatched: 14. In DNA form, the CDR3 reads TGCAGTGCTAGAGAAATACGGACTAGCCATTTTGGGGAGACCCAGTACTTC. Encoded protein: CSAREIRTSHFGETQYF.

This clonotype has at least ten counts. V gene TRBV5-1 combines with J gene TRBJ2-3; TRBD2 matches 7 bases. The V segment lost 7 bases and the J segment 2 bases; nucleotides outside the gene matches: 13. This CDR3 contains 16 residues. Germline loops: CDR1 SGHRS, CDR2 YFSETQ. This CDR3 is CASSSGASGNTDTQYF. The CDR3 DNA reads as TGCGCCAGCTCCTCTGGAGCTAGCGGAAACACAGATACGCAGTATTTT.